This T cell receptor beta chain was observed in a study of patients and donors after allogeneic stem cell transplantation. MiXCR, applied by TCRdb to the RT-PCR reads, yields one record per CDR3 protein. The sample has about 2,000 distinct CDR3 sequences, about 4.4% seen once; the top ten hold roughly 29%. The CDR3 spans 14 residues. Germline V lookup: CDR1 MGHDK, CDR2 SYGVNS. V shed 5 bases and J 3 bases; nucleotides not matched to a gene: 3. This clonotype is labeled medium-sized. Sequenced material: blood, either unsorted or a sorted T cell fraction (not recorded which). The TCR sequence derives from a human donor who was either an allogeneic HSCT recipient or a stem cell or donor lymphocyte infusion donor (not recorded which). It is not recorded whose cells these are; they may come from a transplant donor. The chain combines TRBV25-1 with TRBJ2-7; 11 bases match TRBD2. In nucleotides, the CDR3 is TGTGCCAGCAGTTTACTAGCGGGGGACTACGAGCAGTACTTC. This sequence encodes CASSLLAGDYEQYF.